This TCR beta chain was found in a study of blood T cell repertoires in COVID-19. Study overall: From the United States, Italy and Spain came samples of acute and convalescent COVID-19. Sources were T cells, B-cell-depleted T cells, or PBMCs; the material itself was cDNA or gDNA.

The CDR3 length is 15 residues. The germline V and J ends were trimmed by 7 bases and 0 bases, with 14 bases remaining between them. Germline V gives CDR1 SGDLS, CDR2 YYNGEE. The Seattle patients, enrolled during active infection, were followed longitudinally. Authors' methods: Nucleated cell counts were estimated from reference gene primer amplification. Measured with immunoSEQ multiplex PCR; TCRdb has only the in-frame clones, and not every one. The DNA gave D and trimming, while V, J and clone size come from that table. The repertoire has roughly 330,000 clones, 87% of them found once; the top ten carry around 10%.

The receptor's source is a man aged 25 to 45 with COVID-19, enrolled during active disease. The rearrangement joins TRBV9 to TRBJ2-1; no reliable D call. Sequences were obtained from peripheral blood. The CDR3 sequence: CASSRATSSYNEQFF. CDR3 DNA sequence: TGTGCCAGCTCCCGAGCGACGAGCTCCTACAATGAGCAGTTCTTC.